The present T cell receptor beta chain was sequenced within a study of T cell repertoires in cytomegalovirus infection. Turning to the study itself: TCR beta signatures that were public indicated CMV infection and matching HLA type.

This clonotype has a count of ten or more. Its specificity is not known. Study-wide points: HLA-C-restricted CMV clonotypes gave the most frequent clonotype in two of eight donors. Totalled public TCR beta family frequency picked out people who carried CMV plus the relevant HLA.

The germline V gene encodes CDR1 SGDLS and CDR2 YYNGEE. This CDR3 has 13 amino acids. V was trimmed by 3 bases and J by 7 bases, leaving 10 bases between them. From the reads, TCRdb called clonotypes with MiXCR, one entry per CDR3 protein. The sample includes about 490,000 distinct CDR3 sequences, 10% to 12% of them seen just once. The genes are TRBV9 and TRBJ1-4, with no clear D. The sequenced sample was PBMCs. This receptor was identified in a human donor in good health (CMV status not recorded). Some clones in this sample may be carry-over from other donors' samples. CDR3: CASSGGVPEKLFF. In DNA, the CDR3 is TGTGCCAGCAGCGGTGGGGTCCCTGAAAAACTGTTTTTT.